This T cell receptor (beta chain) was retrieved from a study of T cells in Graves' hyperthyroidism and ophthalmopathy (dated by TCRdb to the late 2010s). Some background on the complete study: Peripheral blood was collected at initial diagnosis, before any treatment. The approximately 100 discovery patients were divided at random into training and test sets in a 7:3 ratio. The paper describes TCR Vbeta CDR3 sequencing of 120 to 150 peripheral blood samples, made up of under 50 ophthalmopathy patients, 70 to 75 hyperthyroidism patients and around 17 progressor patients. To identify distinguishing TCR V-J signatures, a discovery cohort of around 100 patients was used, comprising approximately 40 with Graves' ophthalmopathy and 57 with stable Graves' hyperthyroidism. Once sampling was done, hyperthyroidism patients were given methimazole at a starting dose of 30 mg daily, whereas ophthalmopathy patients were given high-dose intravenous methylprednisolone. Thyroid tissue and blood T-cell repertoires from six Graves' hyperthyroidism patients were also compared in the study. Prospective prediction of ophthalmopathy was tested in an independent validation cohort consisting of fewer than 20 hyperthyroidism patients and around 16 patients who later progressed to ophthalmopathy.

Amplification of TCR beta CDR3 regions was carried out from RNA transcripts. The TCR CDR3 was subjected to a first round of RT-PCR using the HTBI primer set and the Qiagen OneStep RT-PCR kit. A second multiplex PCR round built the libraries, followed by size selection and purification. The libraries were sequenced on an Illumina HiSeq2000 using paired-end 100 bp reads. The study's own analysis went as follows. SOAPnuke was used to process the raw data, removing reads that contained adapters or uncalled bases, had a mean Phred below 15, or lacked an exact match to the constant primer or identifier. COPE v1.2.5 was used to merge high-quality paired reads, and clonotypes were defined as unique nucleotide sequences. MiTCR v1.1 was used to align the clonotypes against IMGT TRBV, TRBD and TRBJ reference segments. The analysis included only V-J combinations with a frequency above 0.0001, which together covered roughly 99% of the repertoires. A TCS score was defined as the ratio between F50 (clonal expansion) and ExV (chaos), using BLOSUM62-based TCRdist between CDR3 peptides within each V-J. Welch's t-statistics and random forest reduced roughly 530 V-J features to roughly 13, which were used in a naive Bayes classifier (R e1071). The public reads were reanalyzed by TCRdb: fastp trimming at Q25, MiXCR alignment, in-frame beta chains only. Rows are combined by CDR3 protein, so each entry shows the most common genes and DNA. Clone size and V and J calls follow TCRdb, not the original study. The sample yields under 450,000 distinct CDR3 sequences; 13% were counted once. Around 20% of the sample lies in the top ten.

Hyperthyroidism patients were newly diagnosed, with disease duration under 2 months, and aged 18 to 65 years. Any patient with an uncontrolled infection, another autoimmune disease, pregnancy or lactation was excluded. Clinical symptoms, serum thyroxine and TRAb, thyroid ultrasound, and orbital computed tomography formed the basis for the diagnoses. For progressor patients, blood was drawn at the first diagnosis of hyperthyroidism, before any ophthalmopathy symptoms had appeared. Ficoll-Paque density gradient centrifugation was used to isolate PBMCs from about 10 ml of fresh peripheral blood. Progressor patients were initially diagnosed with Graves' hyperthyroidism and developed ophthalmopathy during follow-up. Total RNA was extracted using Trizol reagent, and RNA quality was assessed on an Agilent 2100 Bioanalyzer. This clonotype was found many times. The specificity of this receptor is unknown. Per-nucleotide qualities are absent, and no much larger clonotype sits a single base away.

Between the V and J ends, shortened by 0 bases and 0 bases respectively, the junction contains 9 bases. The CDR3 goes from the cysteine to the phenylalanine over 16 residues. CDR3 DNA only is kept here, 48 bases in frame from base 1. What the work shows at the level of the full study, not this receptor alone: Most expanded thyroid clonotypes (frequency above 0.001) were also detected in blood, a finding suggesting that blood repertoires may reflect thyroid immune responses. In validation, progression to ophthalmopathy was predicted by the model with approximately 67% sensitivity and around 75% specificity, a median of 6.5 months before onset. No statistical method was used to fix the sample size in advance, and group allocation was not hidden from the investigators. Ophthalmopathy was separated from stable hyperthyroidism by a 13 V-J signature model, with about 88% sensitivity and roughly 81% specificity obtained in cross-validation and 80%/75% obtained in testing.

The receptor was isolated from a man aged 25 to 45 with Graves' hyperthyroidism that later progressed to Graves' ophthalmopathy. The source material was blood. The chain is encoded by TRBV12-3 or TRBV12-4 joined to TRBJ1-5; the D segment could be TRBD1, given 6 matching bases. The CDR3 in this case is CASSLAGGYSNQPQHF. The DNA sequence reads TGTGCCAGCAGTTTAGCAGGGGGTTATAGCAATCAGCCCCAGCATTTT.